The clone carrying this T cell receptor (beta chain) came up a few times. The sample belongs to a study of blood T cell repertoires in COVID-19. The assay was immunoSEQ multiplex PCR, and TCRdb's table has in-frame clones only and misses some. The table records 200,000 to 250,000 clones, approximately 81% of them present only once. J lost 4 bases, V lost 3 bases, and 4 bases had no gene match. CDR1 is SGDLS, CDR2 YYNGEE, per germline. This CDR3 is built from 15 residues. Sequences were obtained from peripheral blood. This TCR was sampled from a man aged 40-50 years with acute or convalescent COVID-19. J is TRBJ2-2 and V is TRBV9; TRBD2 agrees at 9 bases. The CDR3 spells CASSGTSVATGELFF. The CDR3 DNA follows: TGTGCCAGCAGCGGGACTAGCGTGGCCACCGGGGAGCTGTTTTTT. The whole variable domain, remainder taken from reference TRBV9 and TRBJ2-2, is DSGVTQTPKHLITATGQRVTLRCSPRSGDLSVYWYQQSLDQGLQFLIQYYNGEERAKGNILERFSAQQFPDLHSELNLSSLELGDSALYFCASSGTSVATGELFFGEGSRLTVL.